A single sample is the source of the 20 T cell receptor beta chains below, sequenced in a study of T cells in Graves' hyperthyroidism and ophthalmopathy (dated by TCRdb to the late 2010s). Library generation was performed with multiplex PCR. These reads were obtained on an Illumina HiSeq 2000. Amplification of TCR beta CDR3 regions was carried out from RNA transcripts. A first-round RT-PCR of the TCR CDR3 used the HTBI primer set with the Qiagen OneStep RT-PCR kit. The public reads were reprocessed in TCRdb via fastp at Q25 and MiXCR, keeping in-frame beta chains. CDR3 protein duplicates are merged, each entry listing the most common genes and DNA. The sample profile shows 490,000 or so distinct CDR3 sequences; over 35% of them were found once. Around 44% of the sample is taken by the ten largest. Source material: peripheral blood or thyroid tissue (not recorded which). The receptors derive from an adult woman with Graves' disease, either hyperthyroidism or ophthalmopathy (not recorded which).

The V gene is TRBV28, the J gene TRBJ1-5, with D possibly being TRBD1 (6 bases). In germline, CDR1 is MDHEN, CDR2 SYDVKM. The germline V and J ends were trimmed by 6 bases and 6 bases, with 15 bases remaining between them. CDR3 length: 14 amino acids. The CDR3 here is CASRGNRDGQPQHF. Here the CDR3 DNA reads TGTGCCAGCAGGGGAAACAGGGACGGTCAGCCCCAGCATTTT.

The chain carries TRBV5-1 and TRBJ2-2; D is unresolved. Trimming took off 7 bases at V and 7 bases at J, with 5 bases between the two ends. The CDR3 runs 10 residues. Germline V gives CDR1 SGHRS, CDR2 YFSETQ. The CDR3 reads CASGDGELFF. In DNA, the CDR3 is TGCGCCAGCGGAGACGGGGAGCTGTTTTTT.

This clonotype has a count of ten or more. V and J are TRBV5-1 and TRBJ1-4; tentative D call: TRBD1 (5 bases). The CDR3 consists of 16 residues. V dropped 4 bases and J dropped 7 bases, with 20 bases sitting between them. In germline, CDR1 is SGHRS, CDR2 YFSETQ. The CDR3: CASSLGTAAGSEKLFF. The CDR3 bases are TGCGCCAGCAGCCTCGGGACCGCGGCGGGTAGTGAAAAACTGTTTTTT.

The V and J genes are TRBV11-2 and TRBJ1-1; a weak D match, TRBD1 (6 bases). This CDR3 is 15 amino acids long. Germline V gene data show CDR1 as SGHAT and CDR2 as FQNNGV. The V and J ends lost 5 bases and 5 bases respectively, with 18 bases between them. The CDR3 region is CASSVDRTGITEAFF. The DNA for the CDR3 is TGTGCCAGCAGCGTCGACCGAACAGGGATAACTGAAGCTTTCTTT.

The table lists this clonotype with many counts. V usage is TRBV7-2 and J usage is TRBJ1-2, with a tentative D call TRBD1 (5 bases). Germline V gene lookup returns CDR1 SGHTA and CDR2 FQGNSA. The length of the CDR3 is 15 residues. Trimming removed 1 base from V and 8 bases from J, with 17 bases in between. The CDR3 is CASSLDSGGLYGYTF. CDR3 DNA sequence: TGTGCCAGCAGCTTAGATTCCGGGGGACTCTACGGCTACACCTTC.

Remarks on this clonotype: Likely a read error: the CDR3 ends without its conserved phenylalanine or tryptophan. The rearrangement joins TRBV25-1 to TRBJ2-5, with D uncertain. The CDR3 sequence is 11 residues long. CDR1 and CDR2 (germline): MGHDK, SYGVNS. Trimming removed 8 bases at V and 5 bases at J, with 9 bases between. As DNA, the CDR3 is TGTGCCAGCGGCCCTTGGGAGACCCAGTACCTC. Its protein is CASGPWETQYL.

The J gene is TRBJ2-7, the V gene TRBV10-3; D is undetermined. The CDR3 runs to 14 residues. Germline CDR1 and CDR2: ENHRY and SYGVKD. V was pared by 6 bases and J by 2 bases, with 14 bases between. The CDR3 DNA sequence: TGTGCCATCAGCCCAGACCTGCAAGCCTACGAGCAGTACTTC. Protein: CAISPDLQAYEQYF.

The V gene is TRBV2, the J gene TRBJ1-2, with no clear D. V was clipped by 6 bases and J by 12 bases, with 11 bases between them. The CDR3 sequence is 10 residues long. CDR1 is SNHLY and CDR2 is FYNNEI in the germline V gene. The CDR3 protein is CASSGTGDTF. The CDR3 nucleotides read TGTGCCAGCAGCGGAACCGGCGACACCTTC. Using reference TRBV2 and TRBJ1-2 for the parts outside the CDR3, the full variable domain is EPEVTQTPSHQVTQMGQEVILRCVPISNHLYFYWYRQILGQKVEFLVSFYNNEISEKSEIFDDQFSVERPDGSNFTLKIRSTKLEDSAMYFCASSGTGDTFGSGTRLTVV.

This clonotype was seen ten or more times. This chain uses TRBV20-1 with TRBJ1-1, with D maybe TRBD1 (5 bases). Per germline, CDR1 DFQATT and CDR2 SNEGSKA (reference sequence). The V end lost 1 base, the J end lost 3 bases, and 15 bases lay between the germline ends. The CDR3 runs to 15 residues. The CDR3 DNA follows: TGCAGTGCTAGAGGTGGGGCTTTAGGAGACACTGAAGCTTTCTTT. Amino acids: CSARGGALGDTEAFF.

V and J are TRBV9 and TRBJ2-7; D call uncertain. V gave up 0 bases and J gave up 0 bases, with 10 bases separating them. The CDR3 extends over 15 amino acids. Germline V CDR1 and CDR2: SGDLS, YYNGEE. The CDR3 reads CASSVALGASYEQYF. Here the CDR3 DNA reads TGTGCCAGCAGCGTAGCATTGGGCGCCTCCTACGAGCAGTACTTC.

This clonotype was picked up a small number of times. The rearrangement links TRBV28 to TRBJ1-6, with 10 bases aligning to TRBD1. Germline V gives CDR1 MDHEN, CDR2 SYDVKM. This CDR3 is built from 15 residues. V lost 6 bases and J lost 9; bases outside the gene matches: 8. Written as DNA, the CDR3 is TGTGCCAGCAGCTCGGGGGGACAGGGGTTTTCACCCCTCCACTTT. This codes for CASSSGGQGFSPLHF.

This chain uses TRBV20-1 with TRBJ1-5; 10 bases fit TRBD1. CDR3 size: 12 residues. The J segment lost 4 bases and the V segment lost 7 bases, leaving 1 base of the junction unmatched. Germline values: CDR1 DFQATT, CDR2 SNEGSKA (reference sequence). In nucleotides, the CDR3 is TGCAGTGGGGGACAGGGGAATCAGCCCCAGCATTTT. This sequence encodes CSGGQGNQPQHF.

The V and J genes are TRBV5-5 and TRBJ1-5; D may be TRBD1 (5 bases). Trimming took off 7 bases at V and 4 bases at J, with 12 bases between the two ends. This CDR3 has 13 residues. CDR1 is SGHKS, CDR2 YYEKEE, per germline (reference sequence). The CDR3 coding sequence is TGTGCCAGCCTCCCACAGGCGAATCAGCCCCAGCATTTT. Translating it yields CASLPQANQPQHF.

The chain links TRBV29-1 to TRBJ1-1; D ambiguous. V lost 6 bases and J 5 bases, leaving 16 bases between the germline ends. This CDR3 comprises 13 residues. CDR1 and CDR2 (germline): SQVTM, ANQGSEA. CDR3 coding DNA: TGCAGCGTACGGGTGTGGACGGGAACTGAAGCTTTCTTT. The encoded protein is CSVRVWTGTEAFF.

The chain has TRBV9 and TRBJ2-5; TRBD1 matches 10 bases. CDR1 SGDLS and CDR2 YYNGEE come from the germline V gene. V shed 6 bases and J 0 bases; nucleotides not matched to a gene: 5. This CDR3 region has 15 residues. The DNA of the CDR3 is TGTGCCAGCACACGGACAGGGGGATACCAAGAGACCCAGTACTTC. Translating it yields CASTRTGGYQETQYF.

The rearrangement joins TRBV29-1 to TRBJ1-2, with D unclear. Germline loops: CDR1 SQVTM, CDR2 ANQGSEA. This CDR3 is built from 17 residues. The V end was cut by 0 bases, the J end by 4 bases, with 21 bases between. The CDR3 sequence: CSVEDGSSGGMGYGYTF. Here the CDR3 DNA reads TGCAGCGTTGAAGACGGAAGTAGCGGAGGGATGGGCTATGGCTACACCTTC.

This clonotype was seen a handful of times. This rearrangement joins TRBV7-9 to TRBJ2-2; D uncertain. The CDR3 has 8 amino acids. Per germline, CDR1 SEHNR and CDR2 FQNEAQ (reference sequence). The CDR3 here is CIGGELFF. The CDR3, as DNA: TGTATTGGCGGGGAGCTGTTTTTT.

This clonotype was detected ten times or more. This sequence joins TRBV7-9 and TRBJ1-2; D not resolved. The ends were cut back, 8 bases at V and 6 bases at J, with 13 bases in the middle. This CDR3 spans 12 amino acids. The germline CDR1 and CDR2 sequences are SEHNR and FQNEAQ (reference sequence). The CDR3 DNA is TGTGCCAGCCACAGCTTAAGGAATGGCTACACCTTC. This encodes CASHSLRNGYTF. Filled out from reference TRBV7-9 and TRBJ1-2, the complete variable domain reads DTGVSQNPRHKITKRGQNVTFRCDPISEHNRLYWYRQTLGQGPEFLTYFQNEAQLEKSRLLSDRFSAERPKGSFSTLEIQRTEQGDSAMYLCASHSLRNGYTFGSGTRLTVV.

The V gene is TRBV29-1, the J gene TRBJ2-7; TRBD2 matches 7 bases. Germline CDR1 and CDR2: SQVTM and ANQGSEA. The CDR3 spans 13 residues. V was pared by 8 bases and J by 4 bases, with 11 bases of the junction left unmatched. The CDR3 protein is CSSRSGELYEQYF. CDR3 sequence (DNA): TGCAGCAGCCGAAGCGGGGAGTTGTACGAGCAGTACTTC.

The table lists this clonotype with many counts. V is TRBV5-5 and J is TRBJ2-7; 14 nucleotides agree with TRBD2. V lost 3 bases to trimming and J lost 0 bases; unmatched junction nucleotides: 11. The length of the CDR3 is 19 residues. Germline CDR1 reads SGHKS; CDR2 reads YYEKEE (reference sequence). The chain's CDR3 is CASSSTGLAGVPSSYEQYF. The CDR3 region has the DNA TGTGCCAGCAGCTCGACGGGACTAGCGGGAGTCCCAAGCTCCTACGAGCAGTACTTC.